This T cell receptor (beta chain) was sequenced in a study of T-cell memory formation after mild COVID-19 (dated by TCRdb to the early 2020s). Turning to the overall study: TCR sequence clusters from the two donors were found to be largely donor specific. In a couple of donors, T-cell clones that expanded and contracted after mild COVID-19 were followed by sequencing TCRalpha and TCRbeta repertoires longitudinally. The cohort comprised two young, previously healthy adult volunteers, one female and one male. The investigation overall reported the following: Whether the second-wave clones peaking on day 37 were SARS-CoV-2 specific was not confirmed. Only two mild cases were covered in the study, and larger cohorts including severe cases with pre-infection samples were considered necessary. Clones that contracted from day 15 to 85 showed balanced CD4/CD8 phenotypes, whereas a second wave of clones that expanded from day 15 to 37 leaned towards CD4+. Some responding clones were found in pre-infection memory, which suggests that pre-existing cross-reactive memory T cells took part in the SARS-CoV-2 response. Contracting CD4+ clones turned up mainly in the CM and EM memory subsets, whereas EMRA was where CD8+ clones were enriched.

Sequencer: Illumina NovaSeq 6000. Using 5'RACE with constant-segment primers, TCRalpha and TCRbeta cDNA libraries were constructed, with sample barcodes and unique molecular identifiers added in the process. Trizol reagent was used to extract RNA from every sample. Libraries were amplified in two PCR steps, with a second sample barcode and Illumina TruSeq adapters added in the second step. Sequencing of libraries was performed on an Illumina NovaSeq with 2 x 150 bp paired-end reads. Under the source paper's analysis protocol: The reads were demultiplexed and collapsed into UMI-guided consensus sequences using migec v1.2.7. With mixcr v2.1.11, UMI consensuses were aligned to TRA and TRB V and J templates and assembled into clonotypes. Clonotypes were classified as expanded or contracted when called significant by both edgeR and NoisET, with noise models trained on biological replicates. For edgeR calls, a false discovery rate-adjusted p below 0.01 and a log2 fold-change threshold of 1 were applied. As an exploratory analysis of dynamics, PCA with hierarchical clustering was applied to max-normalized trajectories of the 1000 most abundant clonotypes. Each responding clone was given a CD4 or CD8 phenotype based on the CD4+ and CD8+ repertoires, which had been sequenced separately. TCRdb ran its own pipeline on the public reads, namely fastp trimming at Q25 and MiXCR clone calling, and kept in-frame beta chains. A single entry per CDR3 protein holds the most common genes and DNA from its merged rows. These V and J calls are TCRdb output, not the study's own analysis. This sample has roughly 510,000 distinct CDR3 sequences in its table, and around a sixth of those were observed once. The ten largest clones take up roughly 7.7% of the sample.

PBMCs were isolated by Ficoll-Paque density gradient centrifugation. In the case of this clonotype: The clone's antigen remains unknown. Within one base of it there is no much larger clone, and no base qualities were kept.

Counted from cysteine to phenylalanine, this CDR3 has 15 amino acids. Here the CDR3 DNA is all that survives: 45 bases in frame from base 1. Between the V and J ends, shortened by 6 bases and 2 bases respectively, the junction contains 16 bases. The germline V gene encodes CDR1 SEHNR and CDR2 FQNEAQ (reference sequence). This sequence uses TRBV7-9 and TRBJ1-1; TRBD1 could be the D gene, as 5 bases match. The TCR sequence derives from an adult woman who had mild COVID-19 (a few samples of this study predate the infection). The sample titles of this study are shuffled in the database, so cell type and time point are left out; the donor was told from shared clones. The source material was PBMCs or a T cell subset sorted from them (not recorded which). The bases read TGTGCCAGCAGTCTACCTCCTCGGGGCAACACTGAAGCTTTCTTT. It is translated as CASSLPPRGNTEAFF.